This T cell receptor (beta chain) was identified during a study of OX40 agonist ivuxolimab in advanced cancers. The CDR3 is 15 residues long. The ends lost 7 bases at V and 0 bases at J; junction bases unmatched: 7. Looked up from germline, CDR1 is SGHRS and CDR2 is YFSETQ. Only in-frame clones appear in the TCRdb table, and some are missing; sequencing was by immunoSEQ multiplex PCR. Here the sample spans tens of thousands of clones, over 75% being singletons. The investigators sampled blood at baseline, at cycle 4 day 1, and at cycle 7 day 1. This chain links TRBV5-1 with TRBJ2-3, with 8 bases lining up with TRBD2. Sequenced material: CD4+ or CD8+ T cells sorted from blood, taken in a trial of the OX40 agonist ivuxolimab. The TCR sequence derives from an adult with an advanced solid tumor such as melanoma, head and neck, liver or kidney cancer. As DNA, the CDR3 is TGCGCCAGCCGACAAGCGGGGGAGAGCACAGATACGCAGTATTTT. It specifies CASRQAGESTDTQYF.